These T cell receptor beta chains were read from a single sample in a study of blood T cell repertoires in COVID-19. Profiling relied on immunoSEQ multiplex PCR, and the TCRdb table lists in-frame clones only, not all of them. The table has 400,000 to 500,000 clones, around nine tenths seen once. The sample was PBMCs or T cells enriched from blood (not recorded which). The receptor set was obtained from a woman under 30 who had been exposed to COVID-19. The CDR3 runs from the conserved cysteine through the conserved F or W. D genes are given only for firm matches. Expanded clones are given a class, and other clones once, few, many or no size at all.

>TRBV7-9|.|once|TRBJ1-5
CASSLEDRNQPQHF
TGTGCCAGCAGCTTAGAAGACAGGAATCAGCCCCAGCATTTT
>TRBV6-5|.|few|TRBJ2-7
CASSRQAPYEQYF
TGTGCCAGCAGCAGACAAGCCCCCTACGAGCAGTACTTC
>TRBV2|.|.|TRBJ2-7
CASQGLGYEQYF
TGTGCCAGTCAGGGGTTAGGCTACGAGCAGTACTTC
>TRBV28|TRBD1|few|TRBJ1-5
CASSLKGASNQPQHF
TGTGCCAGCAGTTTAAAGGGGGCGAGCAATCAGCCCCAGCATTTT
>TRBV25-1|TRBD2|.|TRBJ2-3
CASTLAGGTDTQYF
TGTGCCAGCACCCTAGCGGGAGGGACAGATACGCAGTATTTT
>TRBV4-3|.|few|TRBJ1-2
CASSQPSYRDNNYGYTF
TGCGCCAGCAGCCAACCCTCTTACCGGGACAATAACTATGGCTACACCTTC
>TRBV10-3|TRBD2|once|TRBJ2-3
CAISDGLAGKDTDTQYF
TGTGCCATCAGTGATGGGTTAGCGGGGAAGGATACAGATACGCAGTATTTT
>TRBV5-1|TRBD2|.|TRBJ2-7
CASNPGGVDYEQYF
TGCGCCAGCAACCCTGGGGGGGTGGACTACGAGCAGTACTTC
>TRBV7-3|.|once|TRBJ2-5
CASSSQGSQETQYF
TGTGCCAGCAGCTCTCAGGGAAGTCAAGAGACCCAGTACTTC
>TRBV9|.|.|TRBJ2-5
CASSPRWGENLYF
TGTGCCAGCAGCCCCCGTTGGGGGGAAAATTTGTACTTC
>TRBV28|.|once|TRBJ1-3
CASSSPGSGNTIYF
TGTGCCAGCAGTTCCCCCGGCTCTGGAAACACCATATATTTT
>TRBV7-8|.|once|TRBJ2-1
CASSLYPGQRYNEQFF
TGTGCCAGCAGCTTATACCCAGGACAGCGTTACAATGAGCAGTTCTTC
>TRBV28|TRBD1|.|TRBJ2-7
CAGSPKDRVWTREQYF
TGTGCCGGCAGTCCCAAAGACAGGGTATGGACGCGCGAGCAGTACTTC
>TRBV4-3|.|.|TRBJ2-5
CASSQGRSAQETQYF
TGCGCCAGCAGCCAAGGGAGGTCCGCCCAAGAGACCCAGTACTTC
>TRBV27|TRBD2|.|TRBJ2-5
CASSSILAGGPETQYF
TGTGCCAGCAGTTCCATCCTAGCGGGAGGGCCAGAGACCCAGTACTTC
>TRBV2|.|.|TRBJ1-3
CASSDNSGNTIYF
TGTGCCAGCAGTGATAACTCTGGAAACACCATATATTTT
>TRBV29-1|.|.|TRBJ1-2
CSANQGTYGYTF
TGCAGCGCAAACCAGGGGACCTATGGCTACACCTTC
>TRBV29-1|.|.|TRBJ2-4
CSVQRGGGGASGIDIQYF
TGCAGCGTTCAAAGGGGAGGTGGTGGGGCATCGGGTATTGACATTCAGTACTTC
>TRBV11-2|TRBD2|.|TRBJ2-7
CASSLFLAGGEEYF
TGTGCCAGCAGCTTATTCCTAGCGGGAGGGGAGGAGTACTTC
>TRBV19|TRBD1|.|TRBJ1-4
CASNRQGVSNEKLFF
TGTGCCAGTAATCGACAGGGGGTGTCTAATGAAAAACTGTTTTTT
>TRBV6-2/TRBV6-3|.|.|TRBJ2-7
CASSHLTNEQYF
TGTGCCAGCAGTCACCTAACGAACGAGCAGTACTTC
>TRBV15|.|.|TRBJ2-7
CATSRDPGSYEQYF
TGTGCCACCAGCAGAGATCCGGGGAGCTACGAGCAGTACTTC
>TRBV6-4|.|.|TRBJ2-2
CASSGVRYTGELFF
TGTGCCAGCAGTGGAGTGAGGTACACCGGGGAGCTGTTTTTT
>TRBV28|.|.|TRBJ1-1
CASTLSWSYNTEAFF
TGTGCCAGCACTCTCTCGTGGTCCTACAACACTGAAGCTTTCTTT
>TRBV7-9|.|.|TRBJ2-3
CASSFHREGDTQYF
TGTGCCAGCAGCTTCCACAGGGAGGGAGATACGCAGTATTTT
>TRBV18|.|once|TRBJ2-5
CASSLGIQETQYF
TGTGCCAGCTCACTCGGTATCCAAGAGACCCAGTACTTC
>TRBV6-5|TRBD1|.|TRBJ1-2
CASSPGTENGYTF
TGTGCCAGCAGTCCCGGGACAGAAAATGGCTACACCTTC
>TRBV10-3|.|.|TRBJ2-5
CAISSRGSQETQYF
TGTGCCATCAGTTCACGGGGGAGTCAAGAGACCCAGTACTTC
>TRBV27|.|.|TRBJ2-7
CASSLYISTPYEQYF
TGTGCCAGCAGTTTATATATTAGCACCCCATACGAGCAGTACTTC
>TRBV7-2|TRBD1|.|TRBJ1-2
CASSFYPGQGPTNYGYTF
TGTGCCAGCAGCTTTTATCCGGGACAGGGACCTACTAACTATGGCTACACCTTC
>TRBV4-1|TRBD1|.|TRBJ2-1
CASSQDQGAYNEQFF
TGCGCCAGCAGCCAAGATCAGGGGGCCTACAATGAGCAGTTCTTC
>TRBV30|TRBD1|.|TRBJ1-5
CAWTPTGLSNQPQHF
TGTGCCTGGACCCCGACAGGGCTTAGCAATCAGCCCCAGCATTTT
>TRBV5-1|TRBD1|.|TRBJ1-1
CASSLVGQWNTEAFF
TGCGCCAGCAGCTTGGTGGGACAGTGGAACACTGAAGCTTTCTTT
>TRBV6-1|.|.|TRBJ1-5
CASSDTGNQPQHF
TGTGCCAGCAGTGATACAGGCAATCAGCCCCAGCATTTT
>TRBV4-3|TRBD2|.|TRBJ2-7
CASSQDWGSGDTKNEQYF
TGCGCCAGCAGCCAAGATTGGGGTAGCGGGGATACGAAAAACGAGCAGTACTTC
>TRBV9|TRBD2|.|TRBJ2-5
CASSGGILASGRGETQYF
TGTGCCAGCAGCGGAGGAATACTCGCTAGCGGGAGAGGGGAGACCCAGTACTTC
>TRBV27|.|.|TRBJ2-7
CASSPPSGIEQYF
TGTGCCAGCAGTCCCCCCAGCGGAATCGAGCAGTACTTC
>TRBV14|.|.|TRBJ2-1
CASSQGPTPSRGGVRYEQFF
TGTGCCAGCAGCCAGGGTCCGACGCCCTCTCGCGGGGGCGTCAGGTATGAGCAGTTCTTC
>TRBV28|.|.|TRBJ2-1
CASSLGTPREQFF
TGTGCCAGCAGTTTAGGCACCCCCCGTGAGCAGTTCTTC
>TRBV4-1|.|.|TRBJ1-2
CASSQDGRGASGYTF
TGCGCCAGCAGCCAAGATGGTCGGGGGGCAAGTGGCTACACCTTC
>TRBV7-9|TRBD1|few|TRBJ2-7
CASSLTGTASYEQYF
TGTGCCAGCAGCTTGACCGGGACAGCCTCCTACGAGCAGTACTTC
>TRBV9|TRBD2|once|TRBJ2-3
CASSVSGTSGDRDTQYF
TGTGCCAGCAGCGTGAGTGGGACTAGCGGTGATAGGGATACGCAGTATTTT
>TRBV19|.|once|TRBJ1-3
CASSNRAGNTIYF
TGTGCCAGTAGCAACAGGGCTGGAAACACCATATATTTT
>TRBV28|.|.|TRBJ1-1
CASSLRASNTEAFF
TGTGCCAGCAGTTTGAGGGCCTCGAACACTGAAGCTTTCTTT
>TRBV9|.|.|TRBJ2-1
CASSAGSASHQQFF
TGTGCCAGCAGCGCAGGTAGCGCGAGTCATCAGCAGTTCTTC
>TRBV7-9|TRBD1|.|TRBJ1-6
CASSRDRGSSPLHF
TGTGCCAGCAGCCGGGACAGGGGATCTTCACCCCTCCACTTT
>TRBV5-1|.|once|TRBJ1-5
CASSSSGAGNQPQHF
TGCGCCAGCAGCTCTTCAGGGGCTGGAAATCAGCCCCAGCATTTT
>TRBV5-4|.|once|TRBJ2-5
CASSLRTDQETQYF
TGTGCCAGCAGCTTGAGGACAGACCAAGAGACCCAGTACTTC